Following are 23 T cell receptor beta chains from one sample sequenced in a study of CD8+CD57+ T cells in acquired aplastic anemia. CDR3 and TCR beta VDJ profiling relied on genomic DNA as the template. TCRdb redid the calling of the reads with MiXCR, one entry per CDR3 protein. In the table there are 150,000 to 200,000 distinct CDR3 sequences, about 45% of which are singletons. Patients picked for sequencing had shown CD8+CD57+ cell expansion detected by flow cytometry. The source material was sorted CD4+, CD8+, or CD8+CD57+ T cells (not recorded which) from PBMCs. The receptors derive from a human donor with aplastic anemia.

With respect to this clonotype: This likely comes from a read error, as the CDR3 has no conserved phenylalanine or tryptophan at its end. The V gene is TRBV11-1, the J gene TRBJ2-1, with TRBD2 matching over 8 bases. V dropped 5 bases and J dropped 2; count of bases not matched to a gene: 5. CDR3 length: 15 amino acids. Germline-derived CDR1 and CDR2 are SGHAT and FQDESV (reference sequence). CDR3 loop: CASSKLGGAYNEQFY. The DNA of the CDR3 is TGTGCCAGCAGCAAACTCGGGGGGGCCTACAATGAGCAGTTCTAC.

This clonotype occurred many times. The rearrangement uses TRBV2 and TRBJ2-2; 13 bases match TRBD2. Per the germline V gene, CDR1 is SNHLY and CDR2 is FYNNEI. The junction had 8 bases not matched to a gene; V was cut back by 8 bases and J by 5 bases. The CDR3 has 16 residues. The CDR3 region has the DNA TGTGCCAGCGGTGGACTAGCGGGAGTGGATACCGGGGAGCTGTTTTTT. Its protein is CASGGLAGVDTGELFF.

V gene TRBV15 combines with J gene TRBJ2-7, with TRBD2 identical over 11 bases. The germline V gene has CDR1 LNHNV and CDR2 YYDKDF (reference sequence). The CDR3 has 16 amino acids. V shed 2 bases, J shed 6 bases, and the junction held 9 bases outside the gene matches. The CDR3 nucleotides are TGTGCCACCAGCAGACCCCAGGGCCTAGCGGGAGGCGAGCAGTACTTC. Protein: CATSRPQGLAGGEQYF.

This clonotype was counted many times. The chain is built from TRBV5-1 and TRBJ1-6, with D possibly matching TRBD1 (6 bases). The V gene's germline CDR1 is SGHRS and CDR2 YFSETQ. This CDR3 has 16 amino acids. V was clipped by 1 base and J by 8 bases, with 16 bases between them. CDR3 nucleotide sequence: TGCGCCAGCAGCTTGAACCTTCAGGGGTCGGATTCACCCCTCCACTTT. Translating it yields CASSLNLQGSDSPLHF.

The chain uses TRBV7-9 and TRBJ2-2; 8 nucleotides line up with TRBD2. The CDR3 has 15 amino acids. Per the germline V gene, CDR1 is SEHNR and CDR2 is FQNEAQ (reference sequence). The junction had 7 bases not matched to a gene; V was cut back by 5 bases and J by 5 bases. The CDR3 loop reads CASSPRTSITGELFF. The CDR3 DNA follows: TGTGCCAGCAGCCCGAGGACTAGCATAACCGGGGAGCTGTTTTTT.

This rearrangement joins TRBV19 to TRBJ1-1, with D possibly TRBD1 on 5 matching bases. V lost 8 bases and J lost 4, with 20 bases in between. CDR3 size: 15 residues. Germline loops: CDR1 LNHDA, CDR2 SQIVND (reference sequence). CDR3 DNA sequence: TGTGCCAGTCAAGTTGGGGGATCCGGGGGCACTGAAGCTTTCTTT. This gives the protein CASQVGGSGGTEAFF.

This clonotype has at least ten counts. This chain uses TRBV10-1 with TRBJ1-1; D gene uncertain. The CDR3 totals 12 residues. CDR1 is WNHNN, CDR2 SYGVQD, per germline (reference sequence). Between the trimmed V and J ends, which lost 11 bases and 0 bases, there was a span of 10 bases. Here the CDR3 reads CAPFALNTEAFF. CDR3 bases: TGCGCCCCGTTCGCTCTGAACACTGAAGCTTTCTTT.

About this clonotype itself: With a much larger clone just one base away, this may be a read error. The chain links TRBV4-1 to TRBJ2-2, with TRBD1 matching over 7 bases. Germline V lookup: CDR1 MGHRA, CDR2 YSYEKL. With 1 base clipped from V and 6 bases from J, the junction kept 8 bases outside the gene matches. This CDR3 has 16 residues. The CDR3 DNA is TGCGCCAGCAGCCAAGTAACGGGACAGATATCCGGGGAGCTGTTTTTT. As protein: CASSQVTGQISGELFF.

This clonotype appeared once. Being one base from a much bigger clone, this may be a read error. The rearrangement joins TRBV24-1 to TRBJ1-6; a possible D gene is TRBD1 (6 bases). From germline, CDR1 is KGHDR and CDR2 SFDVKD. Trimming stripped 7 bases from V and 11 bases from J, with 11 bases between. The CDR3 consists of 12 residues. This CDR3 is CATRQGLAPLHF. The CDR3 DNA reads as TGTGCCACCAGACAGGGATTGGCACCCCTCCACTTT.

The rearrangement joins TRBV27 to TRBJ1-5; D is perhaps TRBD1 (6 bases). The CDR3 extends over 16 amino acids. V shed 5 bases and J shed 2 bases, with 16 bases lying between them. The germline gives CDR1 MNHEY, CDR2 SMNVEV (reference sequence). CDR3 DNA sequence: TGTGCCAGCAGTCCGAAGGGGGGAAAGGGCAATCAGCCCCAGCATTTT. Translating it yields CASSPKGGKGNQPQHF.

The rearrangement links TRBV25-1 to TRBJ2-3; D call uncertain. The germline V gene encodes CDR1 MGHDK and CDR2 SYGVNS. V was shortened by 8 bases and J by 6 bases, with 18 bases between the two germline ends. This CDR3 contains 14 residues. CDR3 bases: TGTGCCAGCTCACCCGGAGTTGGTCAGGATACGCAGTATTTT. It encodes CASSPGVGQDTQYF.

This clonotype was picked up many times. V gene TRBV29-1 combines with J gene TRBJ1-1, with 9 bases that match TRBD1. Germline loops: CDR1 SQVTM, CDR2 ANQGSEA. V dropped 7 bases and J dropped 4; count of bases not matched to a gene: 7. The CDR3 is 13 residues long. CDR3 loop: CSGGQGPSTEAFF. CDR3 bases: TGCAGCGGTGGACAGGGGCCTAGCACTGAAGCTTTCTTT.

This clonotype came up many times. The chain carries TRBV20-1 and TRBJ2-2; either TRBD1 or TRBD2 may supply D (5 bases each). CDR3 size: 14 residues. The V end lost 6 bases, the J end lost 6 bases, and 17 bases lay between the germline ends. CDR1 is DFQATT and CDR2 is SNEGSKA in the germline V gene (reference sequence). The CDR3 sequence is CSATTDGAAGELFF. DNA of the CDR3: TGCAGTGCCACGACGGACGGGGCAGCCGGGGAGCTGTTTTTT.

The sample holds one count of this clonotype. The V gene is TRBV7-4, the J gene TRBJ2-7, with D hard to call. The CDR3 length is 12 residues. The germline V gene encodes CDR1 SGHVT and CDR2 SQSDAQ. V gave up 5 bases and J gave up 4 bases, with 9 bases separating them. CDR3 nucleotide sequence: TGTGCCAGCAGCGGGGTTGGGTACGAGCAGTACTTC. As protein: CASSGVGYEQYF.

The gene calls are TRBV19 and TRBJ2-1; 9 bases fit TRBD1. The junction had 8 bases not matched to a gene; V was cut back by 8 bases and J by 6 bases. This CDR3 spans 14 amino acids. Germline values: CDR1 LNHDA, CDR2 SQIVND (reference sequence). CDR3 amino acids: CASAPGQGINEQFF. The CDR3 DNA follows: TGTGCCAGTGCCCCGGGACAGGGTATCAATGAGCAGTTCTTC.

The chain carries TRBV10-3 and TRBJ1-1; 7 bases fit TRBD1. The CDR3 runs 15 residues. V lost 4 bases to trimming and J lost 5 bases; unmatched junction nucleotides: 10. Germline V CDR1 and CDR2: ENHRY, SYGVKD. CDR3 sequence: CAISASGGMRTEAFF. Here the CDR3 DNA reads TGTGCCATCAGTGCGTCAGGGGGGATGAGGACTGAAGCTTTCTTT.

In this sample, this clonotype turned up many times. The V gene is TRBV10-3, the J gene TRBJ2-7; 10 bases map to TRBD2. The CDR3 is made up of 17 amino acids. Germline-derived CDR1 and CDR2 are ENHRY and SYGVKD. Losses at the gene ends were 4 bases for V and 1 base for J; bases not matched to a gene: 10. The CDR3 region has the DNA TGTGCCATCAGTGGGGATCATAGCGGGGGGACGTCCTACGAGCAGTACTTC. Amino acid sequence: CAISGDHSGGTSYEQYF.

As to this clonotype: The junction shows a germline mismatch at one end, possibly a read error. This chain joins TRBV10-3 and TRBJ1-1; 7 bases fit TRBD1. The V gene's germline CDR1 is ENHRY and CDR2 SYGVKD. The CDR3 covers 13 residues. The chain's CDR3 is CAISQQGNTGAFF. For the CDR3, the DNA is TGTGCCATCAGTCAACAGGGGAACACTGGAGCTTTCTTT.

V gene TRBV19 combines with J gene TRBJ1-2, with unresolved D. Germline V gene sequence: CDR1 LNHDA, CDR2 SQIVND (reference sequence). The CDR3 is 13 amino acids. V was trimmed by 4 bases and J by 2 bases, leaving 8 bases between them. CDR3 in DNA: TGTGCCAGTAGTAATGGACGGAACTATGGCTACACCTTC. Translation: CASSNGRNYGYTF.

Ten or more counts support this clonotype. CDR3 bases: TGTGCCAGCAGCCCCACGGGACTAGGTGATGGTGAGCAGTTCTTC. This encodes CASSPTGLGDGEQFF. The J gene is TRBJ2-1, the V gene TRBV7-3; 8 nucleotides agree with TRBD2. The CDR3 is made up of 15 amino acids. Germline CDR1 reads SGHTA; CDR2 reads FQGTGA. Trimming took 5 bases from V and 9 from J; bases not matched to a gene: 12.

This chain links TRBV5-6 with TRBJ2-3; no clear D. CDR1 and CDR2 from the germline V gene are SGHDT and YYEEEE. V lost 4 bases, J lost 4 bases, and 16 bases lay in between. The CDR3 loop spans 15 amino acids. In DNA form, the CDR3 reads TGTGCCAGCAGCGTGACGGTAGGTCCATCAGATACGCAGTATTTT. Encoded protein: CASSVTVGPSDTQYF.

The chain is built from TRBV6-1 and TRBJ1-2; D gene uncertain. The germline CDR1 and CDR2 sequences are MNHNS and SASEGT. V was clipped by 5 bases and J by 3 bases, with 19 bases between them. CDR3 length: 16 amino acids. The CDR3 sequence is CASSLPLRAIYYGYTF. As DNA, the CDR3 is TGTGCCAGCAGTCTACCCCTTCGGGCAATCTACTATGGCTACACCTTC.

The J gene is TRBJ2-7, the V gene TRBV2; 7 nucleotides match TRBD2. The CDR3 sequence is 14 residues long. Per germline, CDR1 SNHLY and CDR2 FYNNEI. Trimming at V came to 4 bases and at J to 5 bases, leaving 8 bases not matched to a gene. The CDR3 DNA is TGTGCCAGCAGTGTCTACGCTAGCGGAGACGAGCAGTACTTC. Protein sequence: CASSVYASGDEQYF.